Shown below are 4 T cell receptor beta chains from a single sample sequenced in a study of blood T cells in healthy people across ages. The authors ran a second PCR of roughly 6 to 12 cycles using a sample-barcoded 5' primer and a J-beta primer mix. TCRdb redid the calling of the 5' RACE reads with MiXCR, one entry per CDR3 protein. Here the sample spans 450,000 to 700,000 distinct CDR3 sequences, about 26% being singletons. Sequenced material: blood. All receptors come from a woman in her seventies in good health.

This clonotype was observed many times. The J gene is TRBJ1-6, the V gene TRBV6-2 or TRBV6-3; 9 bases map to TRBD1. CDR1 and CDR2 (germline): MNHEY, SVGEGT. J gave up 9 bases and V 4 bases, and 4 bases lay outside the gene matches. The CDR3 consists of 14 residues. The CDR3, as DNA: TGTGCCAGCAGTTCCGGACAGGGGAGTTCACCCCTCCACTTT. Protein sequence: CASSSGQGSSPLHF.

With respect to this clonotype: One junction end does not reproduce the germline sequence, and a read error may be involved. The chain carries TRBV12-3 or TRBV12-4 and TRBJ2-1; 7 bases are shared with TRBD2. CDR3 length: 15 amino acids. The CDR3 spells CASSLGLAVRDEHFF. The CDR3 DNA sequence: TGTGCCAGCAGTTTAGGACTAGCTGTCCGCGATGAGCACTTCTTC.

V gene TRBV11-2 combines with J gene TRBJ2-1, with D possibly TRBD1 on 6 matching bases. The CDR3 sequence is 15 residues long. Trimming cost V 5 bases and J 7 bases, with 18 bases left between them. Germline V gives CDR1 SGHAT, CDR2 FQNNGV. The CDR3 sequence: CASSKQGRIRNEQFF. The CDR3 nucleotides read TGTGCCAGCAGCAAACAGGGTAGGATCAGGAATGAGCAGTTCTTC. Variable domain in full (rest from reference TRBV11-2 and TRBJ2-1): EAGVAQSPRYKIIEKRQSVAFWCNPISGHATLYWYQQILGQGPKLLIQFQNNGVVDDSQLPKDRFSAERLKGVDSTLKIQPAKLEDSAVYLCASSKQGRIRNEQFFGPGTRLTVL.

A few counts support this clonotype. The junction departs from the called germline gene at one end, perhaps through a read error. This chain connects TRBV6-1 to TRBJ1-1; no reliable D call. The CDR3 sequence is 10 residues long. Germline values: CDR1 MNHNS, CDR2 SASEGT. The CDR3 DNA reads TGTGCCAGCAGTGGGTCAACAGTTATCTTT. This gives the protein CASSGSTVIF.